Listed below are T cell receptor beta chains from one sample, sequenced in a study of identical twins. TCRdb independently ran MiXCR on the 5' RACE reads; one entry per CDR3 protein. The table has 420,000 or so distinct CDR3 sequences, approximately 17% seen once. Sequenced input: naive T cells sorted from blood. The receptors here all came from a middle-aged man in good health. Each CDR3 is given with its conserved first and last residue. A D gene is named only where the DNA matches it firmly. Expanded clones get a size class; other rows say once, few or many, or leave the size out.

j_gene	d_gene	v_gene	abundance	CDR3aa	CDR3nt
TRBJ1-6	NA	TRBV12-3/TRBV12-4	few	CASSFGQPNSPLHF	TGTGCCAGCAGTTTCGGGCAGCCGAATTCACCCCTCCACTTT
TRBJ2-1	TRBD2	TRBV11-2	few	CASRRRTSGRNEQFF	TGTGCCAGCAGACGCCGGACTAGCGGGAGGAATGAGCAGTTCTTC
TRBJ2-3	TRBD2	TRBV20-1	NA	CSASSGSTDTQYF	TGCAGTGCCAGTAGCGGGAGCACAGATACGCAGTATTTT
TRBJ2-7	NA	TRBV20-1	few	CSARVGRWDEQYF	TGCAGTGCTAGAGTAGGGAGGTGGGACGAGCAGTACTTC
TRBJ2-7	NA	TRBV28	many	CASGPLGAVTHEQYF	TGTGCCAGCGGGCCCTTAGGGGCTGTTACCCACGAGCAGTACTTC
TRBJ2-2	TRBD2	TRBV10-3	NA	CAINRLAGAHTGELFF	TGTGCCATCAACCGCCTAGCGGGGGCCCACACCGGGGAGCTGTTTTTT
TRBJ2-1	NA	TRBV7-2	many	CASSLGPGSYNEQFF	TGTGCCAGCAGCTTAGGTCCAGGGAGTTACAATGAGCAGTTCTTC
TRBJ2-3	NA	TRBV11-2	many	CASSLFGSEHTDTQYF	TGTGCCAGCAGCTTATTTGGTAGCGAGCACACAGATACGCAGTATTTT
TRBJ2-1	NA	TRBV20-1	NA	CSASRDTNYNEQFF	TGCAGTGCTAGCCGGGACACTAACTACAATGAGCAGTTCTTC
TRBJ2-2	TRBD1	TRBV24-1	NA	CATSAGTGGRTGELFF	TGTGCCACCAGTGCCGGGACAGGGGGGCGCACCGGGGAGCTGTTTTTT
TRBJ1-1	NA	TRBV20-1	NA	CRQPGPTNTEAFF	TGCAGGCAACCGGGACCAACGAACACTGAAGCTTTCTTT
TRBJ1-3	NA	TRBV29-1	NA	CSVKGPSGNTIYF	TGCAGCGTGAAGGGACCCTCTGGAAACACCATATATTTT
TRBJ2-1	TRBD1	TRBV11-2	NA	CASSQKLRTGLYNEQFF	TGTGCCAGCAGCCAAAAACTCCGGACAGGGCTCTACAATGAGCAGTTCTTC
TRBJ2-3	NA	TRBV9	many	CASSDRITYTQYF	TGTGCCAGCAGCGACAGGATTACCTATACGCAGTATTTT
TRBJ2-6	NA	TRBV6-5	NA	CASSSRYSGANVLTF	TGTGCCAGCAGTTCCAGGTACTCTGGGGCCAACGTCCTGACTTTC
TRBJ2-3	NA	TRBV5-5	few	CASSKGGTSADTQYF	TGTGCCAGCAGCAAGGGAGGGACATCAGCAGATACGCAGTATTTT
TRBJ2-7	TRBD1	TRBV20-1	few	CSAAGTAYEQYF	TGCAGTGCTGCCGGGACAGCCTACGAGCAGTACTTC
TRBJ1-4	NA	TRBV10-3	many	CAISEAWVRANEKLFF	TGTGCCATCAGTGAGGCCTGGGTTCGGGCTAATGAAAAACTGTTTTTT
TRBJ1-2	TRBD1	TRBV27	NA	CASSLRAGRGNYGYTF	TGTGCCAGCAGTTTAAGGGCCGGCAGGGGGAACTATGGCTACACCTTC
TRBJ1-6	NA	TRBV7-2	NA	CASSLGRGPLHF	TGTGCCAGCAGCTTAGGTCGGGGACCCCTCCACTTT
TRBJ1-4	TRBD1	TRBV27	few	CASSSGQIEKLFF	TGTGCCAGCAGTTCGGGACAGATCGAAAAACTGTTTTTT
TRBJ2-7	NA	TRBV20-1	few	CSTGGGSSYEQYF	TGCAGTACCGGTGGCGGATCCTCCTACGAGCAGTACTTC
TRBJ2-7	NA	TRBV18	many	CASSLFDRPSYEQYF	TGTGCCAGCTCACTCTTCGACAGGCCCTCCTACGAGCAGTACTTC
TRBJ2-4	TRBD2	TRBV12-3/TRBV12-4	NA	CASSLRRGVNIQYF	TGTGCCAGCAGTTTACGGCGGGGGGTCAACATTCAGTACTTC
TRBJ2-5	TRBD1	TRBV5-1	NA	CASSLAPGQGRTETQYF	TGCGCCAGCAGCTTGGCCCCTGGACAGGGAAGAACAGAGACCCAGTACTTC
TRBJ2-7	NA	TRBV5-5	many	CASSLSLAESFLQQYF	TGTGCCAGCAGCCTCTCCTTAGCGGAGTCCTTTTTACAGCAGTACTTC
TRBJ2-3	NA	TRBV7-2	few	CASSVPDPTRIDTQYF	TGTGCCAGCAGCGTCCCGGACCCAACTCGGATTGATACGCAGTATTTT
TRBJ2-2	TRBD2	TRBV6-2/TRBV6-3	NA	CASRVWARGLAAVLNTGELFF	TGTGCCAGCAGAGTTTGGGCCCGGGGACTAGCGGCAGTCTTGAACACCGGGGAGCTGTTTTTT
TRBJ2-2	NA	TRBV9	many	CASSVSGAGTGELFF	TGTGCCAGCAGCGTCTCGGGGGCGGGCACCGGGGAGCTGTTTTTT
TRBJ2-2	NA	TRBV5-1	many	CASGVPGSTGELFF	TGCGCCAGCGGGGTACCGGGGTCCACCGGGGAGCTGTTTTTT
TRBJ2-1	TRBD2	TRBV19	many	CASTSGSYNEQFF	TGTGCCAGTACTAGCGGGTCCTACAATGAGCAGTTCTTC
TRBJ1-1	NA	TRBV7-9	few	CASSPIGWTVNTEAFF	TGTGCCAGCAGCCCAATTGGCTGGACGGTGAACACTGAAGCTTTCTTT
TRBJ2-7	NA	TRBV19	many	CASRPTATSYEQYF	TGTGCCAGTAGACCGACAGCTACCTCCTACGAGCAGTACTTC
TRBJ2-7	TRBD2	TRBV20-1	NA	CSALRTSGTSYEQYF	TGCAGTGCACTTCGGACTAGCGGGACCTCCTACGAGCAGTACTTC
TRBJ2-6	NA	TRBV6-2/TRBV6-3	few	CASNKERRAFSGANVLTF	TGTGCCAGCAATAAAGAACGGAGAGCTTTCTCTGGGGCCAACGTCCTGACTTTC
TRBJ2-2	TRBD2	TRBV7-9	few	CASSYPTSGGELFF	TGTGCCAGCAGCTACCCCACTAGCGGCGGGGAGCTGTTTTTT
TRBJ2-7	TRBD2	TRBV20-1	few	CSASGLADHSYEQYF	TGCAGTGCTTCGGGACTAGCGGACCACTCCTACGAGCAGTACTTC
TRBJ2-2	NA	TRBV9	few	CASSVTGAGELFF	TGTGCCAGCAGCGTAACTGGGGCCGGGGAGCTGTTTTTT
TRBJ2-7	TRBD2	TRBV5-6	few	CASSPGTSGASSYEQYF	TGTGCCAGCAGCCCCGGGACTAGCGGGGCTAGCTCCTACGAGCAGTACTTC
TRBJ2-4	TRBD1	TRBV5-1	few	CASSLAVRTGIGIQYF	TGCGCCAGCAGCTTGGCGGTTAGGACAGGGATCGGCATTCAGTACTTC
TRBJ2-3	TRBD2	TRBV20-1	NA	CSARGSGGAGSTDTQYF	TGCAGTGCTAGAGGAAGCGGGGGGGCCGGTTCAACAGATACGCAGTATTTT
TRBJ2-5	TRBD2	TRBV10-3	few	CAIGRSGSQETQYF	TGTGCCATTGGGCGCAGCGGGAGTCAAGAGACCCAGTACTTC
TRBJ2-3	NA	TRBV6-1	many	CASTESGRTDTQYF	TGTGCCAGCACCGAATCAGGGCGAACAGATACGCAGTATTTT
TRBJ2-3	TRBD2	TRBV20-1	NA	CSARDSGGWFTDTQYF	TGCAGTGCTAGGGATAGCGGGGGATGGTTCACAGATACGCAGTATTTT
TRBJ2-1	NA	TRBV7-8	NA	CASSFPSSGEQFF	TGTGCCAGCAGCTTTCCCTCTTCGGGCGAGCAGTTCTTC
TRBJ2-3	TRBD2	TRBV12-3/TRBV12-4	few	CASSWGLAGGDTQYF	TGTGCCAGCAGTTGGGGACTAGCGGGAGGAGATACGCAGTATTTT
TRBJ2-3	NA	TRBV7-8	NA	CASSSRAVTSTDTQYF	TGTGCCAGCAGCTCCCGGGCCGTCACTAGCACAGATACGCAGTATTTT
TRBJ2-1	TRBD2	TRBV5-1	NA	CASSRTSGGAYNEQFF	TGCGCCAGCAGCCGGACTAGCGGGGGGGCCTACAATGAGCAGTTCTTC
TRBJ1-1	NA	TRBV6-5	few	CASSYPGNTEAFF	TGTGCCAGCAGTTACCCCGGGAACACTGAAGCTTTCTTT
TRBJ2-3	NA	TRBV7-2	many	CASSLVGGGRSDTQYF	TGTGCCAGCAGCTTAGTTGGGGGGGGCCGGTCAGATACGCAGTATTTT
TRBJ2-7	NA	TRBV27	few	CASSFVGGSYEQYF	TGTGCCAGCAGTTTTGTGGGGGGCTCCTACGAGCAGTACTTC
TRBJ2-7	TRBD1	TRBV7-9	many	CASSPPQGAGEQYF	TGTGCCAGCAGCCCCCCTCAGGGGGCCGGCGAGCAGTACTTC
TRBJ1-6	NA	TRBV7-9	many	CASSWGIEDSYSPLHF	TGTGCCAGCAGCTGGGGGATTGAGGACTCGTATTCACCCCTCCACTTT
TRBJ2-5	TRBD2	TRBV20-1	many	CSASGGVYLETQYF	TGCAGTGCTAGTGGGGGGGTCTACTTAGAGACCCAGTACTTC
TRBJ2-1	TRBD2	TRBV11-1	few	CASSLSIGLAGAYNEQFF	TGTGCCAGCAGCTTAAGTATAGGCCTAGCGGGAGCCTACAATGAGCAGTTCTTC
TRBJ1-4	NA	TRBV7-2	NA	CASSLKAATNEKLFF	TGTGCCAGCAGCTTAAAAGCTGCAACTAATGAAAAACTGTTTTTT
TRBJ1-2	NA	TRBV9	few	CASSAPQGHYGYTF	TGTGCCAGCAGCGCCCCCCAGGGTCACTATGGCTACACCTTC
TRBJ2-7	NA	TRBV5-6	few	CASSTIYGTAYEQYF	TGTGCCAGCAGCACCATTTACGGAACGGCCTACGAGCAGTACTTC